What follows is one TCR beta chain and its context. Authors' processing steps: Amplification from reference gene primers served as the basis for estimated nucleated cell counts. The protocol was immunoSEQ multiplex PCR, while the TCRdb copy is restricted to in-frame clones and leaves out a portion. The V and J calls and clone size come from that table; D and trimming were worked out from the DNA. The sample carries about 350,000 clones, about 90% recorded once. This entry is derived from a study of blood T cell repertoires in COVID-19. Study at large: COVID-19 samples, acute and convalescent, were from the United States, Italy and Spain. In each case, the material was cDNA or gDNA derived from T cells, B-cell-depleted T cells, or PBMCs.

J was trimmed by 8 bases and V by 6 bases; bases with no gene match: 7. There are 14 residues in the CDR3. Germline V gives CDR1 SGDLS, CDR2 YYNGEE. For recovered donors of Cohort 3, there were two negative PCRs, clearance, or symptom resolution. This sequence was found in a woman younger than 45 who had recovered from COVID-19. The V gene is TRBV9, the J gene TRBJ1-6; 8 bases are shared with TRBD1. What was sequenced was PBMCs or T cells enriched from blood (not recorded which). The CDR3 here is CASNTGGYDSPLHF. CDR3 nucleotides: TGTGCCAGCAATACAGGGGGATATGATTCACCCCTCCACTTT.